This entry lists 27 T cell receptor beta chains sequenced from one sample in a study of spatial heterogeneity in lung cancer. Study observations and caveats: Intratumoral expanded alpha and beta TCR counts were found to track tumor mutation counts.

Each CDR3 protein is one row after TCRdb ran MiXCR on the 5' RACE reads. The sample carries 23,000 or so distinct CDR3 sequences, under 8% recorded once. No antigens are known for them. Sample time point: sample taken at primary tumor resection. This specimen consisted of lung tumor tissue, obtained at surgery. These receptors came from a male donor with early-stage non-small cell lung cancer.

This clonotype is categorized as medium-sized (0.01 to 0.1%). The rearrangement uses TRBV19 and TRBJ1-2, with a weak D call TRBD1 (5 bases). This CDR3 has 15 residues. Germline values: CDR1 LNHDA, CDR2 SQIVND (reference sequence). The V end lost 7 bases, the J end lost 2 bases, and 17 bases lay between the germline ends. CDR3 region: CASTPGQFLNYGYTF. The CDR3 DNA follows: TGTGCCAGTACCCCGGGGCAGTTCCTCAACTATGGCTACACCTTC. The complete variable domain, with remaining parts taken from reference TRBV19 and TRBJ1-2, reads DGGITQSPKYLFRKEGQNVTLSCEQNLNHDAMYWYRQDPGQGLRLIYYSQIVNDFQKGDIAEGYSVSREKKESFPLTVTSAQKNPTAFYLCASTPGQFLNYGYTFGSGTRLTVV.

This clonotype was counted at least ten times. V is TRBV14 and J is TRBJ1-4; D unresolved. The CDR3 is 14 amino acids. Germline V gene data show CDR1 as SGHDN and CDR2 as FVKESK. Trimming pared 2 bases from V and 12 bases from J, leaving 16 bases between. The CDR3 loop reads CASSQSGGRKELFF. DNA for the CDR3: TGTGCCAGCAGCCAATCGGGCGGGAGAAAGGAACTGTTTTTT.

This clonotype was seen a few times. V and J are TRBV20-1 and TRBJ1-5, with D maybe TRBD1 (6 bases). This CDR3 is 14 amino acids long. Deletions cut 1 base from V and 9 bases from J, with 16 bases between. Germline loops: CDR1 DFQATT, CDR2 SNEGSKA (reference sequence). CDR3 sequence reads: CSARVPQGGSPQHF. For the CDR3, the DNA is TGCAGTGCTAGAGTCCCCCAAGGGGGGTCGCCCCAGCATTTT.

In its sample, this clonotype was seen a few times. The chain carries TRBV18 and TRBJ2-7; 9 nucleotides align to TRBD1. The CDR3 has 16 residues. V shed 6 bases and J 4 bases; nucleotides not matched to a gene: 13. Germline V gene lookup returns CDR1 KGHSH and CDR2 LQKENI. The CDR3 sequence is CASSRTGTGKMYEQYF. CDR3 bases: TGTGCCAGCTCTCGAACCGGGACAGGGAAAATGTACGAGCAGTACTTC.

In its sample, this clonotype ranks as medium-sized. V is TRBV5-1 and J is TRBJ2-1, with a tentative D call TRBD1 (6 bases). Germline CDR1 is SGHRS and CDR2 is YFSETQ. The CDR3 loop spans 16 amino acids. V lost 0 bases to trimming and J lost 8 bases, with 18 bases between them. The CDR3 DNA reads TGCGCCAGCAGCTTGGCCGAGGGGGTTCTAACGGATGAGCAGTTCTTC. Protein sequence: CASSLAEGVLTDEQFF.

This clonotype was seen ten or more times. V usage is TRBV5-6 and J usage is TRBJ2-5; D not certain. CDR3 length: 14 amino acids. CDR1 and CDR2 (germline): SGHDT, YYEEEE. V was clipped by 5 bases and J by 0 bases, with 11 bases between them. Here the CDR3 DNA reads TGTGCCAGCAGTTTTGTGTCAGACCAAGAGACCCAGTACTTC. This encodes CASSFVSDQETQYF.

This clonotype is deemed medium-sized (0.01 to 0.1%). The CDR3 is CASKEGLPGNTIYF. The CDR3 DNA sequence: TGTGCCAGCAAGGAGGGGCTCCCTGGAAACACCATATATTTT. The chain has TRBV7-9 and TRBJ1-3; maybe TRBD1 (5 bases). The CDR3 length is 14 residues. Deletions cut 7 bases from V and 2 bases from J, with 12 bases between. Germline CDR1 reads SEHNR; CDR2 reads FQNEAQ (reference sequence).

This chain joins TRBV7-9 and TRBJ1-2; D perhaps matches TRBD1 (6 bases). CDR3 length equals 16 residues. With 3 bases removed from V and 0 bases from J, the gap between germline ends came to 14 bases. Germline-derived CDR1 and CDR2 are SEHNR and FQNEAQ (reference sequence). The DNA of the CDR3 is TGTGCCAGCAGCTTCGAAGGACAGCGCTCTAACTATGGCTACACCTTC. This translates into CASSFEGQRSNYGYTF. Full variable domain (outside the CDR3, taken from reference TRBV7-9 and TRBJ1-2): DTGVSQNPRHKITKRGQNVTFRCDPISEHNRLYWYRQTLGQGPEFLTYFQNEAQLEKSRLLSDRFSAERPKGSFSTLEIQRTEQGDSAMYLCASSFEGQRSNYGYTFGSGTRLTVV.

Points on this clonotype: A much larger clone lies a single base off, so this may be a read error. The chain uses TRBV18 and TRBJ2-5; D is uncertain. Trimming took 8 bases from V and 2 from J, leaving 3 bases between them. CDR1 is KGHSH, CDR2 LQKENI, per germline. The CDR3 runs 10 residues. The CDR3 sequence: CASRQETQYF. CDR3 nucleotide sequence: TGTGCCAGCCGTCAAGAGACCCAGTACTTC.

This clonotype has at least ten counts. This sequence joins TRBV5-1 and TRBJ2-2, with 13 nucleotides matching TRBD2. Trimming took 4 bases from V and 6 from J; bases not matched to a gene: 3. CDR3 size: 15 residues. Germline V lookup: CDR1 SGHRS, CDR2 YFSETQ. This CDR3 is CASSPGTSGAGELFF. CDR3 bases: TGCGCCAGCAGCCCCGGGACTAGCGGGGCCGGGGAGCTGTTTTTT.

This clonotype was detected ten times or more. The gene calls are TRBV6-1 and TRBJ2-7; 7 nucleotides align to TRBD2. The CDR3 loop spans 14 amino acids. J was trimmed by 3 bases and V by 2 bases; bases with no gene match: 4. Germline CDR1 is MNHNS and CDR2 is SASEGT. In DNA form, the CDR3 reads TGTGCCAGCAGTGAATGGGCTAGCGGCTACGAGCAGTACTTC. Its translation: CASSEWASGYEQYF.

This clonotype is categorized as large (0.1 to 1%). The chain combines TRBV28 with TRBJ1-2; tentative D call: TRBD1 (6 bases). This CDR3 comprises 12 residues. The V and J ends lost 10 bases and 5 bases respectively, with 14 bases between them. CDR1 and CDR2 (germline): MDHEN, SYDVKM. In DNA, the CDR3 is TGTGCCATCAAGGACAGAGGGTATGGCTACACCTTC. Residues: CAIKDRGYGYTF.

This clonotype was seen ten or more times. The chain is built from TRBV6-5 and TRBJ1-1; the D is unclear. The CDR3 covers 15 residues. The V end lost 7 bases, the J end lost 4 bases, and 19 bases lay between the germline ends. Germline lookup yields CDR1 MNHEY and CDR2 SVGAGI. CDR3 bases: TGTGCCAGCACCTTCTTGGGAGGCGAGAGCACTGAAGCTTTCTTT. Translating it yields CASTFLGGESTEAFF.

The V call is TRBV19, the J call TRBJ2-1, with unresolved D. The V and J ends lost 3 bases and 2 bases respectively, with 14 bases between them. The CDR3 has 16 residues. The germline CDR1 and CDR2 sequences are LNHDA and SQIVND (reference sequence). This CDR3 reads CASSMGGNAPYNEQFF. As DNA, the CDR3 is TGTGCCAGTAGTATGGGCGGCAATGCCCCCTACAATGAGCAGTTCTTC.

This clonotype has at least ten counts. The CDR3 sequence: CASSVTQAAGAEQYF. The DNA for the CDR3 is TGTGCCAGCAGCGTGACCCAGGCTGCGGGAGCCGAGCAGTACTTC. V gene TRBV9 combines with J gene TRBJ2-7, with TRBD2 identical over 7 bases. V lost 2 bases to trimming and J lost 6 bases; unmatched junction nucleotides: 11. Per the germline V gene, CDR1 is SGDLS and CDR2 is YYNGEE. This CDR3 is 15 amino acids long. Based on the CDR3 plus reference TRBV9 and TRBJ2-7, the full variable domain is DSGVTQTPKHLITATGQRVTLRCSPRSGDLSVYWYQQSLDQGLQFLIQYYNGEERAKGNILERFSAQQFPDLHSELNLSSLELGDSALYFCASSVTQAAGAEQYFGPGTRLTVT.

V usage is TRBV6-1 and J usage is TRBJ2-7, with D perhaps TRBD1 (6 bases). Germline V gene data show CDR1 as MNHNS and CDR2 as SASEGT. The CDR3 consists of 17 residues. Between the trimmed V and J ends, which lost 4 bases and 4 bases, there was a span of 23 bases. The CDR3 reads CASSALVGRGHAYEQYF. For the CDR3, the DNA is TGTGCCAGCAGTGCTTTGGTGGGCCGGGGACACGCTTACGAGCAGTACTTC.

The CDR3 sequence is CASSQPGLAVLGELFF. DNA of the CDR3: TGTGCCAGCAGTCAGCCGGGACTAGCGGTTCTAGGGGAGCTGTTTTTT. The chain is built from TRBV12-3 or TRBV12-4 and TRBJ2-2, with 11 positions matching TRBD2. After removal of 5 bases from V and 8 bases from J, the junction contained 10 bases not matched to a gene. The CDR3 contains 16 residues.

This clonotype ranks as large. This chain uses TRBV12-3 or TRBV12-4 with TRBJ1-5, with 11 bases aligning to TRBD1. The CDR3 consists of 14 residues. V lost 5 bases, J lost 11 bases, and 8 bases stayed unmatched. The CDR3 spells CASSPGQGATSQHF. CDR3 nucleotide sequence: TGTGCCAGCAGTCCTGGACAGGGGGCCACGTCCCAGCATTTT.

Many counts were recorded for this clonotype. This rearrangement joins TRBV10-3 to TRBJ2-5; 9 positions agree with TRBD1. V gave up 10 bases and J gave up 7 bases; unmatched junction bases: 10. The CDR3 is 13 amino acids. Germline V lookup: CDR1 ENHRY, CDR2 SYGVKD. CDR3 sequence (DNA): TGTGCCACCCTTTCGGGACAGGGTGGGACCCAGTACTTC. Protein: CATLSGQGGTQYF.

V and J are TRBV7-9 and TRBJ1-6; D unresolved. V lost 4 bases and J 9 bases, leaving 10 bases between the germline ends. The V gene's germline CDR1 is SEHNR and CDR2 FQNEAQ (reference sequence). CDR3 size: 13 residues. The CDR3 sequence is CASSYTVISPLHF. The CDR3 nucleotides read TGTGCCAGCAGCTACACAGTGATTTCACCCCTCCACTTT.

This clonotype was counted a few times. The chain links TRBV15 to TRBJ2-7, with no clear D. CDR3 length equals 15 residues. V lost 0 bases, J lost 3 bases, and 12 bases lay in between. CDR1 is LNHNV, CDR2 YYDKDF, per germline (reference sequence). Here the CDR3 DNA reads TGTGCCACCAGCAGAGATGGAACCGGCTACTACGAGCAGTACTTC. Translating it yields CATSRDGTGYYEQYF.

There are many counts of this clonotype. This chain joins TRBV5-1 and TRBJ2-5; 8 positions agree with TRBD1. V shed 4 bases and J 4 bases; nucleotides not matched to a gene: 9. CDR3 length equals 15 residues. Germline V gives CDR1 SGHRS, CDR2 YFSETQ. CDR3 sequence: CASSGGQGTGETQYF. The CDR3 region has the DNA TGCGCCAGCAGCGGTGGACAGGGCACGGGAGAGACCCAGTACTTC.

At least ten counts were recorded for this clonotype. The genes are TRBV5-1 and TRBJ2-1; perhaps TRBD1 as D (6 bases). V shed 7 bases and J shed 5 bases, with 19 bases lying between them. Germline V gene lookup returns CDR1 SGHRS and CDR2 YFSETQ. This CDR3 is built from 15 residues. The CDR3 loop reads CASDIGDIYNNEQFF. For the CDR3, the DNA is TGCGCCAGCGATATTGGGGACATTTATAACAATGAGCAGTTCTTC.

In its sample, this clonotype ranks as medium-sized. The rearrangement links TRBV4-2 to TRBJ1-5, with D uncertain. The germline V and J ends were trimmed by 1 base and 3 bases, with 10 bases remaining between them. Per germline, CDR1 LGHNA and CDR2 YNFKEQ. The CDR3 is made up of 15 amino acids. Here the CDR3 reads CASSQVEAFNQPQHF. The CDR3 DNA sequence: TGTGCCAGCAGCCAAGTCGAAGCCTTCAATCAGCCCCAGCATTTT.

This clonotype occurred a few times. This chain uses TRBV6-2 or TRBV6-3 with TRBJ1-5; unclear D gene. This CDR3 is 15 amino acids long. V lost 6 bases and J lost 4, with 16 bases in between. Germline V gene lookup returns CDR1 MNHEY and CDR2 SVGEGT. The CDR3 reads CASRGIHVPNQPQHF. In nucleotides, the CDR3 is TGTGCCAGCAGAGGAATTCACGTACCTAATCAGCCCCAGCATTTT.

This clonotype was recorded a few times. The chain has TRBV9 and TRBJ2-2; 7 bases fit TRBD1. Germline loops: CDR1 SGDLS, CDR2 YYNGEE. The CDR3 length is 13 residues. J lost 6 bases, V lost 3 bases, and 2 bases had no gene match. In nucleotides, the CDR3 is TGTGCCAGCAGCGGCCAGGGGGCCGGGGAGCTGTTTTTT. This codes for CASSGQGAGELFF.

The table lists this clonotype with many counts. The chain recombines TRBV6-2 or TRBV6-3 with TRBJ2-5, with TRBD2 matching 10 bases. Germline V CDR1 and CDR2: MNHEY, SVGEGT. After removal of 2 bases from V and 4 bases from J, the junction contained 1 base not matched to a gene. This CDR3 contains 14 residues. This CDR3 is CASSYQRGGETQYF. The DNA for the CDR3 is TGTGCCAGCAGTTACCAGCGGGGGGGAGAGACCCAGTACTTC.